This TCR beta chain was sequenced during a study of blood T cell repertoires in COVID-19. Looking at the study overall: PBMCs, B-cell-depleted T cells, or T cells were the source of the cDNA or gDNA that made up the material.

In the study's own analysis: It was from reference gene primer amplification that nucleated cell counts were estimated. The table came from immunoSEQ multiplex PCR; TCRdb's copy has only in-frame clones and leaves some out. V and J calls and clone size are those listed in that table; D and trimming were worked out from the DNA. The sample shows approximately 300,000 clones, over 75% of them seen only once. Of note for this clone: This sample also contains other DNA sequences that code for the same CDR3.

Material for sequencing was peripheral blood. The sequence was collected from a woman between 50 and 59 years old with active or convalescent COVID-19.

This CDR3 reads CASREGAGQPQHF. DNA of the CDR3: TGTGCCAGCAGGGAGGGGGCCGGTCAGCCCCAGCATTTT. The chain has TRBV28 and TRBJ1-5; the match to TRBD1 covers 7 bases. Trimming cost V 6 bases and J 6 bases; bases outside gene matches: 5. Germline assignment: CDR1 MDHEN and CDR2 SYDVKM. The CDR3 length is 13 residues.